Below, 14 T cell receptor beta chains from the same sample are listed, as sequenced in a study of blood T cell repertoires in COVID-19. Profiled with immunoSEQ multiplex PCR; TCRdb holds only in-frame clones, not every one. Of about 180,000 clones detected, just under 90% appear once; the ten largest clones hold approximately 12%. The material sequenced was peripheral blood. These TCRs come from a woman aged 70-85 years with COVID-19, enrolled during active disease.

The rearrangement joins TRBV19 to TRBJ2-1; maybe TRBD2 (6 bases). CDR1 LNHDA and CDR2 SQIVND come from the germline V gene (reference sequence). This CDR3 has 13 residues. Trimming pared 4 bases from V and 8 bases from J, leaving 12 bases between. The chain's CDR3 is CASSRGLIDEQFF. Here the CDR3 DNA reads TGTGCCAGTAGTAGGGGACTTATCGATGAGCAGTTCTTC.

This clone appeared a single time. An end of the junction differs from the germline gene, which may be a read error. This chain connects TRBV7-7 to TRBJ2-5, with 11 bases identical to TRBD2. Germline V CDR1 and CDR2: SSHAT, FNYEAQ (reference sequence). The CDR3 covers 14 residues. For the CDR3, the DNA is TGTGCTAGCAGTTCCCTAGCGGGAGGAGAGACCCAGTACTTC. Protein product: CASSSLAGGETQYF.

The chain has TRBV7-2 and TRBJ1-5; D ambiguous. V shed 5 bases and J shed 4 bases, with 9 bases lying between them. The V gene's germline CDR1 is SGHTA and CDR2 FQGNSA. The CDR3 sequence is 13 residues long. The DNA for the CDR3 is TGTGCCAGCAGCCTATGGTTGAATCAGCCCCAGCATTTT. It encodes CASSLWLNQPQHF. Combining the CDR3 with reference TRBV7-2 and TRBJ1-5 gives the whole variable domain GAGVSQSPSNKVTEKGKDVELRCDPISGHTALYWYRQSLGQGLEFLIYFQGNSAPDKSGLPSDRFSAERTGGSVSTLTIQRTQQEDSAVYLCASSLWLNQPQHFGDGTRLSIL.

The count of this clone is one. The chain is built from TRBV29-1 and TRBJ1-2; D is ambiguous. Germline V gene sequence: CDR1 SQVTM, CDR2 ANQGSEA. V dropped 4 bases and J dropped 1 base, with 4 bases sitting between them. CDR3 length equals 11 residues. The CDR3 protein is CSVVFNYGYTF. The CDR3 nucleotides read TGCAGCGTTGTCTTTAACTATGGCTACACCTTC.

V and J are TRBV15 and TRBJ2-1, with no clear D. This CDR3 is built from 12 residues. The V gene lost 1 base and the J gene lost 7 bases, with 5 bases spanning the gap. CDR1 is LNHNV and CDR2 is YYDKDF in the germline V gene (reference sequence). This CDR3 reads CATSRVVNEQFF. The CDR3 DNA reads TGTGCCACCAGCAGAGTAGTGAATGAGCAGTTCTTC.

The chain uses TRBV4-1 and TRBJ2-3; TRBD2 matches at 8 bases. The CDR3 contains 16 residues. After removal of 1 base from V and 1 base from J, the junction contained 4 bases not matched to a gene. Germline CDR1 is MGHRA and CDR2 is YSYEKL. This CDR3 reads CASSQASGLRTDTQYF. In DNA, the CDR3 is TGCGCCAGCAGCCAAGCTAGCGGGCTGCGCACAGATACGCAGTATTTT.

The gene calls are TRBV2 and TRBJ2-1, with 8 bases matching TRBD2. Trimming cost V 6 bases and J 7 bases; bases outside gene matches: 8. Germline V lookup: CDR1 SNHLY, CDR2 FYNNEI. CDR3 length: 14 residues. In nucleotides, the CDR3 is TGTGCCAGCAGCAAAGATACTAGCGGTAATGAGCAGTTCTTC. Amino acids: CASSKDTSGNEQFF.

This chain connects TRBV11-2 to TRBJ2-5; 7 positions agree with TRBD2. The CDR3 is made up of 15 amino acids. Germline CDR1 SGHAT, CDR2 FQNNGV. The V and J ends lost 0 bases and 2 bases, in that order; junction bases with no gene match: 3. The CDR3 region is CASSLDRGEQETQYF. The CDR3, as DNA: TGTGCCAGCAGCTTAGATCGGGGGGAGCAAGAGACCCAGTACTTC.

This chain uses TRBV3-1 (or the pseudogene TRBV3-2) with TRBJ2-2, with D hard to call. The CDR3 loop spans 16 amino acids. Germline CDR1 reads LGHDT; CDR2 reads YNNKEL (reference sequence). Trimming took off 1 base at V and 3 bases at J, with 12 bases between the two ends. CDR3 in DNA: TGTGCCAGCAGCCAAGCCGGTCGAACAGACACCGGGGAGCTGTTTTTT. This encodes CASSQAGRTDTGELFF.

The rearrangement links TRBV6-1 to TRBJ2-2; D unresolved. Trimming stripped 2 bases from V and 1 base from J, with 5 bases between. CDR1 and CDR2 (germline): MNHNS, SASEGT. CDR3 size: 14 residues. CDR3 amino acids: CASSESVNTGELFF. The CDR3 DNA sequence: TGTGCCAGCAGTGAATCCGTGAACACCGGGGAGCTGTTTTTT.

This rearrangement joins TRBV11-2 to TRBJ1-1; 8 positions agree with TRBD1. With 5 bases clipped from V and 4 bases from J, the junction kept 6 bases outside the gene matches. This CDR3 region has 14 residues. Germline lookup yields CDR1 SGHAT and CDR2 FQNNGV. The CDR3 reads CASSRGQGSTEAFF. The CDR3, as DNA: TGTGCCAGCAGCCGCGGACAGGGTAGCACTGAAGCTTTCTTT.

The CDR3 DNA is TGCAGTGCTAGTCGGACAGAGAACACTGAAGCTTTCTTT. Its protein product is CSASRTENTEAFF. The genes are TRBV20-1 and TRBJ1-1; TRBD1 might be the D (6 bases). Per germline, CDR1 DFQATT and CDR2 SNEGSKA (reference sequence). This CDR3 is 13 amino acids long. V lost 3 bases and J 1 base, leaving 9 bases between the germline ends.

V usage is TRBV18 and J usage is TRBJ2-6, with D unresolved. The ends were cut back, 5 bases at V and 4 bases at J, with 12 bases in the middle. The CDR3 spans 15 residues. Looked up from germline, CDR1 is KGHSH and CDR2 is LQKENI. In DNA form, the CDR3 reads TGTGCCAGCTCAGAGAGCCCTCTGGGGGCCAACGTCCTGACTTTC. It encodes CASSESPLGANVLTF.

The chain carries TRBV3-1 (or the pseudogene TRBV3-2) and TRBJ2-1; 7 bases match TRBD1. This CDR3 spans 16 amino acids. The germline CDR1 and CDR2 sequences are LGHDT and YNNKEL (reference sequence). V lost 3 bases and J lost 3; bases outside the gene matches: 8. The CDR3 spells CASSHRDRENYNEQFF. CDR3 sequence (DNA): TGTGCCAGCAGCCACCGAGACAGGGAAAACTACAATGAGCAGTTCTTC.